Listed below are T cell receptor beta chains from one sample, sequenced in a study of blood T cell repertoires in COVID-19. The repertoire was sequenced with immunoSEQ multiplex PCR; TCRdb's copy has only in-frame clones and lacks some. The data show roughly 16,000 clones, around 94% seen once. Sample: peripheral blood. Receptors originate from a human donor in a cohort sampled during active COVID-19. Both conserved end residues are part of each CDR3.

J gene,V gene,CDR3 protein
TRBJ1-5,TRBV6-2/TRBV6-3,CASSYPMGQGGYSNQPQHF
TRBJ2-5,TRBV11-3,CASSLGRGSGETQYF
TRBJ2-7,TRBV5-6,CASSLGGISSYEQYF
TRBJ2-7,TRBV27,CASSSGAAYEQYF
TRBJ2-7,TRBV20-1,CSASTRDREVSYEQYF
TRBJ2-1,TRBV19,CASSLLRTSGTEQFF
TRBJ1-1,TRBV7-2,CASSLMGLAEAFF
TRBJ2-1,TRBV4-1,CASSQVRSGLSSYNEQFF
TRBJ2-1,TRBV11-2,CASRGQGRNYNEQFF
TRBJ2-1,TRBV29-1,CSVADSASFF
TRBJ2-7,TRBV30,CAWSVRDSPYEQYF
TRBJ1-1,TRBV18,CASSRSTGSTEAFF
TRBJ2-3,TRBV7-9,CASSFAGGSDTQYF
TRBJ2-2,TRBV11-3,CASSSGPGVSTGELFF
TRBJ2-7,TRBV2,CASGKAAAYEQYF